This T cell receptor (beta chain) comes out of a study of blood T cell repertoires in COVID-19. Overall study context: Symptom resolution, clearance, or two negative PCRs marked the recovered donors of Cohort 3.

V was shortened by 2 bases and J by 12 bases, with 10 bases between the two germline ends. Germline lookup yields CDR1 KGHDR and CDR2 SFDVKD. This CDR3 is built from 11 residues. Measured with immunoSEQ multiplex PCR; TCRdb has only the in-frame clones, and not every one. The sample has around 200,000 clones, 86% seen once; the top ten hold approximately 2.8%. Participant age was about 18 to 89 years, and participants resided in roughly 25 US areas. The sequence came from a woman between 45 and 60 years old in a cohort exposed to, infected with or recovered from COVID-19 (not recorded which). The chain employs TRBV24-1 and TRBJ2-7; D is undetermined. The sequencing sample was made of PBMCs or T cells enriched from blood (not recorded which). The CDR3 loop is CATSDSSVPYF. In DNA form, the CDR3 reads TGTGCCACCAGTGATTCCTCGGTTCCGTACTTC.